The 4 T cell receptor beta chains presented below share a single source sample, sequenced in a study of tumor and adjacent non-tumor tissue in lung cancer. RNA was extracted from bulk tissue without any cell sorting. This non-tumor lung sample came from over 3 cm beyond the tumor edge. TCRbeta libraries were built with three rounds of nested PCR, modified from ARM-PCR. TCRdb re-called the multiplex PCR reads through MiXCR, storing one row per CDR3 protein. The data hold about 67,000 distinct CDR3 sequences, with around 82% observed a single time. The sequencing sample was made of distant non-tumor lung tissue. The source is a man aged 60 to 75 with non-small cell lung cancer.

Of note for this clonotype: The CDR3 does not close with the conserved phenylalanine or tryptophan, likely indicating a read error. The DNA is left out, because the CDR3 cannot be placed on it with certainty; the CDR3 is given as TCRdb lists it. The rearrangement uses TRBV11-1 and TRBJ2-3; no check of the table's D call, TRBD1, against the DNA was made. The CDR3 totals 16 residues, both ends included. CDR1 and CDR2 from the germline V gene are SGHAT and FQDESV (reference sequence). This CDR3 reads CASSPSPGMSTDTQCL.

As regards this clonotype: The CDR3 does not close with the conserved phenylalanine or tryptophan, likely indicating a read error. V is TRBV13 and J is TRBJ2-7, with 14 bases identical to TRBD2. Germline V lookup: CDR1 PRHDT, CDR2 FYEKMQ (reference sequence). The CDR3 sequence is 16 residues long. The CDR3 reads CANSWGLAGVTYEQYY. The CDR3 DNA is TGTGCCAACAGCTGGGGACTAGCGGGAGTAACCTACGAGCAGTACTAC.

A remark on this clonotype: Mismatch with germline at one junction end may stem from a read error. V and J are TRBV11-1 and TRBJ2-1; unclear D gene. This CDR3 region has 16 residues. Looked up from germline, CDR1 is SGHAT and CDR2 is FQDESV (reference sequence). The CDR3 DNA is TGTGCCAGCAGTTTAGCTCATGGGATTGGGATGAGTGAGCAATTCTTC. It translates to CASSLAHGIGMSEQFF.

This clonotype has a single count. The germline gene is not matched at one end of the junction; a read error may be the cause. The J gene is TRBJ2-7, the V gene TRBV7-9; 7 bases fit TRBD2. Germline V lookup: CDR1 SEHNR, CDR2 FQNEAQ (reference sequence). The CDR3 consists of 13 residues. This CDR3 is CANSYKGGNEQYF. In nucleotides, the CDR3 is TGTGCCAACAGCTATAAGGGAGGGAACGAGCAGTATTTC. Full variable domain (rest looked up from reference TRBV7-9 and TRBJ2-7): DTGVSQNPRHKITKRGQNVTFRCDPISEHNRLYWYRQTLGQGPEFLTYFQNEAQLEKSRLLSDRFSAERPKGSFSTLEIQRTEQGDSAMYLCANSYKGGNEQYFGPGTRLTVT.